The 13 T cell receptor beta chains listed next were all sequenced from one sample in a study of beta chain features in type 1 diabetes. Points from the study as a whole: Type 1 diabetes patients had moderately but significantly shorter TCRB CDR3s in all four CD4+ subsets.

For these receptors, no antigen is known. Expressed TCRB transcripts were sequenced, since all the RNA that had been isolated was reverse transcribed. Sequencing used immunoSEQ multiplex PCR; TCRdb keeps in-frame clones, though not all of them. The data contain over 150,000 clones, approximately 7.8% of them singletons. Material: central memory CD4+ T cells from blood. Receptors were obtained from a woman between 40 and 55 years old with type 1 diabetes.

Only a few counts were recorded for this clone. V is TRBV9 and J is TRBJ1-1; D uncertain. V gave up 0 bases and J gave up 7 bases, with 7 bases separating them. The CDR3 spans 12 residues. CDR1 and CDR2 (germline): SGDLS, YYNGEE. CDR3 region: CASSVGPGEAFF. CDR3 sequence (DNA): TGTGCCAGCAGCGTAGGTCCGGGTGAAGCTTTCTTT.

The rearrangement links TRBV29-1 to TRBJ2-2; D unresolved. The germline CDR1 and CDR2 sequences are SQVTM and ANQGSEA. V shed 3 bases and J shed 5 bases, with 7 bases lying between them. The CDR3 sequence is 12 residues long. CDR3 protein: CSVDNWTGELFF. The DNA for the CDR3 is TGCAGCGTTGATAACTGGACCGGGGAGCTGTTTTTT.

The chain combines TRBV7-9 with TRBJ2-7; 9 bases are shared with TRBD2. Germline-derived CDR1 and CDR2 are SEHNR and FQNEAQ (reference sequence). The length of the CDR3 is 14 residues. The trim removed 7 bases at V and 2 bases at J, leaving 6 bases unmatched. Here the CDR3 reads CASTSGTSPYEQYF. CDR3 sequence (DNA): TGTGCCAGCACCTCCGGGACTAGCCCCTACGAGCAGTACTTC.

The chain employs TRBV5-6 and TRBJ1-2; D is uncertain. The CDR3 spans 13 residues. CDR1 SGHDT and CDR2 YYEEEE come from the germline V gene. Trimming cost V 4 bases and J 6 bases, with 13 bases left between them. The CDR3 spells CASSRKVGDGYTF. CDR3 in DNA: TGTGCCAGCAGCCGCAAGGTCGGGGATGGCTACACCTTC.

V is TRBV5-4 and J is TRBJ2-1; 11 positions match TRBD2. Trimming took 4 bases from V and 8 from J; bases not matched to a gene: 8. Per germline, CDR1 SGHNT and CDR2 YYREEE (reference sequence). CDR3 size: 15 residues. CDR3 region: CASSTRLAGGDEQFF. For the CDR3, the DNA is TGTGCCAGCAGCACCCGTCTAGCGGGAGGAGATGAGCAGTTCTTC.

The CDR3 spells CASRRQDNQPQHF. CDR3 bases: TGTGCCAGCAGGCGACAGGACAATCAGCCCCAGCATTTT. V gene TRBV28 combines with J gene TRBJ1-5; a possible D gene is TRBD1 (6 bases). In germline, CDR1 is MDHEN, CDR2 SYDVKM. The CDR3 has 13 amino acids. Trimming took off 6 bases at V and 3 bases at J, with 9 bases between the two ends.

There are a few counts of this clone. The chain couples TRBV6-1 to TRBJ1-5, with no clear D. Trimming shortened V by 4 bases and J by 4 bases, and 14 bases separated the two germline ends. Germline lookup yields CDR1 MNHNS and CDR2 SASEGT. This CDR3 spans 15 amino acids. The CDR3 here is CASSAPTDLNQPQHF. DNA of the CDR3: TGTGCCAGCAGTGCACCCACAGACCTTAATCAGCCCCAGCATTTT.

This chain connects TRBV2 to TRBJ2-2, with 9 bases fitting TRBD1. The CDR3 contains 13 residues. CDR1 is SNHLY and CDR2 is FYNNEI in the germline V gene. V dropped 5 bases and J dropped 8; count of bases not matched to a gene: 3. CDR3 loop: CASSKDRGGELFF. CDR3 bases: TGTGCCAGCAGTAAGGACAGGGGAGGGGAGCTGTTTTTT.

This rearrangement joins TRBV29-1 to TRBJ2-2, with 8 bases fitting TRBD1. The V gene end was trimmed by 7 bases and the J gene end by 6 bases; junction bases not matched to a gene: 10. Germline CDR1 reads SQVTM; CDR2 reads ANQGSEA. There are 14 residues in the CDR3. CDR3 bases: TGCAGCGCCCGGACAGGGAGGTTATCCGGGGAGCTGTTTTTT. Its protein is CSARTGRLSGELFF.

This chain connects TRBV29-1 to TRBJ1-1, with a tentative D call TRBD1 (6 bases). The CDR3 is 13 residues long. Trimming pared 5 bases from V and 0 bases from J, leaving 10 bases between. Germline assignment: CDR1 SQVTM and CDR2 ANQGSEA. The DNA for the CDR3 is TGCAGCGTTCCCGGGACATTGAACACTGAAGCTTTCTTT. Amino acids: CSVPGTLNTEAFF.

This clone was recorded a few times. The rearrangement uses TRBV19 and TRBJ2-3; 11 nucleotides agree with TRBD2. V lost 10 bases, J lost 5 bases, and 8 bases stayed unmatched. The CDR3 runs 14 residues. CDR1 LNHDA and CDR2 SQIVND come from the germline V gene (reference sequence). Here the CDR3 reads CATSTSGDLDTQYF. The CDR3 nucleotides are TGTGCCACTTCGACTAGCGGGGATTTAGATACGCAGTATTTT.

The chain couples TRBV30 to TRBJ2-4, with 13 bases matching TRBD2. After removal of 4 bases from V and 6 bases from J, the junction contained 9 bases not matched to a gene. The CDR3 covers 16 residues. Germline V lookup: CDR1 GTSNPN, CDR2 SVGIG (reference sequence). The CDR3 here is CAWTPLAGGPGNIQYF. The CDR3 DNA reads as TGTGCCTGGACCCCACTAGCGGGAGGGCCCGGAAACATTCAGTACTTC. The complete variable domain, with remaining parts taken from reference TRBV30 and TRBJ2-4, reads SQTIHQWPATLVQPVGSPLSLECTVEGTSNPNLYWYRQAAGRGLQLLFYSVGIGQISSEVPQNLSASRPQDRQFILSSKKLLLSDSGFYLCAWTPLAGGPGNIQYFGAGTRLSVL.

The chain employs TRBV29-1 and TRBJ2-1; 12 positions agree with TRBD2. This CDR3 spans 14 amino acids. In germline, CDR1 is SQVTM, CDR2 ANQGSEA. The J segment lost 8 bases and the V segment lost 4 bases, leaving 6 bases of the junction unmatched. The CDR3 protein is CSVGSRLAGDEQFF. CDR3 DNA sequence: TGCAGCGTTGGATCTCGACTAGCGGGGGATGAGCAGTTCTTC.